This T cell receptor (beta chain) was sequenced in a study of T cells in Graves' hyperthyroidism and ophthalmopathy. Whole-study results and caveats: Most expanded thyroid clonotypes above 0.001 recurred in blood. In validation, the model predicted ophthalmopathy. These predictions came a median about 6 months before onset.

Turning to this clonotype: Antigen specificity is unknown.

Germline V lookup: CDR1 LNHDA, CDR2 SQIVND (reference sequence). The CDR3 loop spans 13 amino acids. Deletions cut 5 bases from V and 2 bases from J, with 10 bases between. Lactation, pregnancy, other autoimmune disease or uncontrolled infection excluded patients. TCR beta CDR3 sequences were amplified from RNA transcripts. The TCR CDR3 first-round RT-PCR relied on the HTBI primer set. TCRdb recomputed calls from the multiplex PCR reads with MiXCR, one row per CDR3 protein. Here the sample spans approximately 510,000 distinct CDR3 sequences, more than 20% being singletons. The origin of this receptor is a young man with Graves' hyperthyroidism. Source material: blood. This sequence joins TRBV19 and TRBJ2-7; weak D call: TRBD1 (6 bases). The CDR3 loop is CASSARGAYEQYF. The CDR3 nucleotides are TGTGCCAGTAGTGCCAGGGGAGCCTACGAGCAGTACTTC.